This T cell receptor beta chain was sequenced for a study of spatial heterogeneity in lung cancer. Overall study: There were 72 donors, all of them untreated patients with early-stage non-small cell lung cancer.

The time point here: blood at routine non-recurrence follow-up after resection. Researchers sequenced whole RNA taken from tumor, nontumor lung or frozen PBMC without sorting. On this clonotype itself: Its antigen is not known.

The CDR3 covers 14 residues. CDR1 SNHLY and CDR2 FYNNEI come from the germline V gene. With 5 bases removed from V and 1 base from J, the gap between germline ends came to 8 bases. Points from the study as a whole: Blood carried ubiquitous expanded tumor TCRs more at resection than follow-up.

TCRdb called the 5' RACE reads again in MiXCR, with one record for every CDR3 protein. The sample shows some 30,000 distinct CDR3 sequences, less than 11% of them seen only once. This clonotype originated in a female donor with early-stage non-small cell lung cancer. This rearrangement joins TRBV2 to TRBJ2-2, with a possible D match to TRBD1 (6 bases). The sequences come from PBMCs, collected at follow-up. The CDR3 DNA reads TGTGCCAGCAGTCAAGGGGGGAACACCGGGGAGCTGTTTTTT. It specifies CASSQGGNTGELFF.